Presented here are 28 T cell receptor beta chains from one specimen sequenced in a study of blood T cells in healthy people across ages. Alongside a J-beta primer mix, a sample-barcoded 5' primer served in a second PCR lasting roughly 6 to 12 cycles. TCRdb re-derived calls from the 5' RACE reads in MiXCR, one entry per CDR3 protein. The repertoire holds roughly 730,000 distinct CDR3 sequences, with approximately 53% as singletons. Specimen: blood. The origin of the receptors is a man aged 35 to 55 in good health.

The rearrangement links TRBV7-9 to TRBJ2-1, with 9 positions matching TRBD2. V lost 6 bases to trimming and J lost 1 base; unmatched junction nucleotides: 7. CDR3 length equals 16 residues. Germline lookup yields CDR1 SEHNR and CDR2 FQNEAQ (reference sequence). CDR3 sequence: CASRRRLAVSYNEQFF. CDR3 nucleotides: TGTGCCAGCAGGCGGAGACTAGCGGTATCCTACAATGAGCAGTTCTTC.

This clonotype was seen a few times. The chain links TRBV4-3 to TRBJ2-1; TRBD2 matches 11 bases. The germline V gene has CDR1 LGHNA and CDR2 YSLEER. This CDR3 is built from 18 residues. V lost 3 bases, J lost 1 base, and 8 bases stayed unmatched. The CDR3, as DNA: TGCGCCAGCAGCCAGGATTCGCTAGCGGGAGGTTCCTACAATGAGCAGTTCTTC. This translates into CASSQDSLAGGSYNEQFF.

This clonotype was seen only a few times. Compared with germline, one end of the junction differs, possibly owing to a read error. J is TRBJ1-1 and V is TRBV3-1, with D perhaps TRBD1 (5 bases). This CDR3 region has 13 residues. CDR1 and CDR2 (germline): LGHDT, YNNKEL (reference sequence). The CDR3 DNA is TGTGTCAGCACCGGCCGGGGGGACACTGAAGCTTTCTTT. Its protein product is CVSTGRGDTEAFF.

The gene calls are TRBV20-1 and TRBJ1-2; 11 bases are a match to TRBD1. J was trimmed by 4 bases and V by 6 bases; bases with no gene match: 1. Germline values: CDR1 DFQATT, CDR2 SNEGSKA (reference sequence). This CDR3 has 12 residues. The DNA of the CDR3 is TGCAGTGCCGGACAGGGGGCCTATGGCTACACCTTC. It encodes CSAGQGAYGYTF.

This sequence joins TRBV28 and TRBJ1-2; D is unresolved. Trimming pared 5 bases from V and 8 bases from J, leaving 15 bases between. The CDR3 length is 13 residues. CDR1 is MDHEN, CDR2 SYDVKM, per germline. CDR3 in DNA: TGTGCCAGCAGTCGCGGATCCATTGGAGGCTACACCTTC. It encodes CASSRGSIGGYTF.

The rearrangement uses TRBV3-1 and TRBJ2-7; D call uncertain. This CDR3 spans 16 amino acids. Germline CDR1 and CDR2: LGHDT and YNNKEL (reference sequence). V was trimmed by 3 bases and J by 3 bases, leaving 18 bases between them. Written as DNA, the CDR3 is TGTGCCAGCAGCCATACGCAGGACCACTATAGCTACGAGCAGTACTTC. Amino acid sequence: CASSHTQDHYSYEQYF.

In this sample, this clonotype turned up a few times. CDR3 loop: CASSAPGTGNGYTF. The CDR3 coding sequence is TGTGCCAGCAGCGCCCCGGGGACAGGTAACGGCTACACCTTC. The V call is TRBV9, the J call TRBJ1-2; 8 bases fit TRBD1. V lost 3 bases, J lost 8 bases, and 9 bases stayed unmatched. The CDR3 runs to 14 residues. The germline gives CDR1 SGDLS, CDR2 YYNGEE.

This chain links TRBV5-1 with TRBJ2-2; 7 bases agree with TRBD1. The CDR3 has 14 residues. CDR1 is SGHRS, CDR2 YFSETQ, per germline. J was trimmed by 5 bases and V by 4 bases; bases with no gene match: 5. For the CDR3, the DNA is TGCGCCAGCAGCCACGGGACAGATACCGGGGAGCTGTTTTTT. Its protein product is CASSHGTDTGELFF.

The rearrangement uses TRBV6-1 and TRBJ2-1; TRBD2 matches 8 bases. The J call could be wrong; TRBJ2-7 is a better fit for the DNA end. The CDR3 spans 17 residues. In germline, CDR1 is MNHNS, CDR2 SASEGT. The CDR3 coding sequence is TGTGCCAGCAGGACGGGGGGGATAACAAGCTCCTACAATGAGCAGTACTTC. Encoded protein: CASRTGGITSSYNEQYF.

This clonotype was detected a few times. The rearrangement joins TRBV6-2 or TRBV6-3 to TRBJ2-7; no clear D gene. The CDR3 runs 14 residues. V lost 0 bases and J lost 1, with 7 bases in between. The germline V gene encodes CDR1 MNHEY and CDR2 SVGEGT. The CDR3 reads CASSYSTTSYEQYF. In DNA form, the CDR3 reads TGTGCCAGCAGTTACTCCACAACTTCCTACGAGCAGTACTTC.

This clonotype was counted only a few times. The rearrangement links TRBV18 to TRBJ2-5; the D gene is possibly TRBD1 (5 bases). Germline V CDR1 and CDR2: KGHSH, LQKENI. V was shortened by 1 base and J by 4 bases, with 10 bases between the two germline ends. The CDR3 contains 14 residues. CDR3 DNA sequence: TGTGCCAGCTCACCACTTGGGGCCGGAGAGACCCAGTACTTC. Its translation: CASSPLGAGETQYF.

The table lists this clonotype with a few counts. The chain uses TRBV20-1 and TRBJ2-7, with D unresolved. The CDR3 is made up of 13 amino acids. Trimming shortened V by 1 base and J by 0 bases, and 7 bases separated the two germline ends. Germline CDR1 is DFQATT and CDR2 is SNEGSKA (reference sequence). Written as DNA, the CDR3 is TGCAGTGCTAGAGGTATTACCTCCTACGAGCAGTACTTC. Its translation is CSARGITSYEQYF.

In this sample, this clonotype turned up a few times. The rearrangement links TRBV29-1 to TRBJ1-5; no definite D call. The V gene's germline CDR1 is SQVTM and CDR2 ANQGSEA. Trimming removed 0 bases from V and 5 bases from J, with 8 bases in between. This CDR3 is 13 amino acids long. This chain's CDR3 is CSVEEGRDQPQHF. CDR3 in DNA: TGCAGCGTTGAAGAGGGAAGAGATCAGCCCCAGCATTTT. Full variable domain (outside the CDR3, taken from reference TRBV29-1 and TRBJ1-5): SAVISQKPSRDICQRGTSLTIQCQVDSQVTMMFWYRQQPGQSLTLIATANQGSEATYESGFVIDKFPISRPNLTFSTLTVSNMSPEDSSIYLCSVEEGRDQPQHFGDGTRLSIL.

The V call is TRBV7-2, the J call TRBJ2-7; 7 bases line up with TRBD2. The CDR3 has 14 amino acids. V shed 2 bases, J shed 4 bases, and the junction held 5 bases outside the gene matches. The germline CDR1 and CDR2 sequences are SGHTA and FQGNSA. The CDR3, as DNA: TGTGCCAGCAGCTTAACTAGCGCGAATTACGAGCAGTACTTC. The encoded protein is CASSLTSANYEQYF.

The J gene is TRBJ1-2, the V gene TRBV7-2; D not resolved. Per germline, CDR1 SGHTA and CDR2 FQGNSA. The CDR3 is 14 amino acids. Trimming removed 1 base at V and 8 bases at J, with 14 bases between. The CDR3 spells CASSLGPPIGGYTF. The CDR3 nucleotides read TGTGCCAGCAGCTTAGGACCCCCAATCGGGGGCTACACCTTC.

This clonotype was detected only a few times. V and J are TRBV28 and TRBJ1-6, with D tentatively TRBD1 (6 bases). Trimming took 5 bases from V and 5 from J, leaving 16 bases between them. This CDR3 has 16 residues. Germline V gene sequence: CDR1 MDHEN, CDR2 SYDVKM. CDR3 sequence: CASSPFLRGNNSPLHF. The CDR3, as DNA: TGTGCCAGCAGTCCCTTCCTAAGGGGGAATAATTCACCCCTCCACTTT.

The chain is built from TRBV28 and TRBJ2-5; 9 bases match TRBD1. The junction had 9 bases not matched to a gene; V was cut back by 5 bases and J by 2 bases. From germline, CDR1 is MDHEN and CDR2 SYDVKM. The CDR3 has 16 residues. In DNA, the CDR3 is TGTGCCAGCAGTATACCGGGACAGGGTCGTCAAGAGACCCAGTACTTC. Protein sequence: CASSIPGQGRQETQYF.

The gene calls are TRBV6-5 and TRBJ1-5; tentatively, D is TRBD1 (6 bases). CDR1 is MNHEY, CDR2 SVGAGI, per germline. Between the trimmed V and J ends, which lost 6 bases and 7 bases, there was a span of 16 bases. This CDR3 region has 14 residues. The CDR3 DNA follows: TGTGCCAGCAGACGCACCGACAGGCGACAGCCCCAGCATTTT. Translating gives CASRRTDRRQPQHF.

The rearrangement joins TRBV7-2 to TRBJ2-7; the D gene is possibly TRBD1 (6 bases). Trimming stripped 5 bases from V and 4 bases from J, with 15 bases between. The germline gives CDR1 SGHTA, CDR2 FQGNSA. The CDR3 is 14 amino acids. CDR3 sequence (DNA): TGTGCCAGCAGCGCCGGGACACTCGCATACGAGCAGTACTTC. Encoded protein: CASSAGTLAYEQYF.

The chain combines TRBV7-2 with TRBJ2-4; 8 bases align to TRBD2. TRBJ2-7 matches the DNA end more closely, so the J call is doubtful. The CDR3 spans 18 residues. From germline, CDR1 is SGHTA and CDR2 FQGNSA. As DNA, the CDR3 is TGTGCCAGCAGCTTAACTCTCTCCGGTCCGGGAGGGAGAGGCGAGCAGTACTTC. It is translated as CASSLTLSGPGGRGEQYF.

This clonotype was counted between two and nine times. The chain has TRBV29-1 and TRBJ2-5, with D maybe TRBD1 (6 bases). CDR1 is SQVTM and CDR2 is ANQGSEA in the germline V gene. This CDR3 has 13 residues. Deletions cut 4 bases from V and 0 bases from J, with 9 bases between. The CDR3 here is CSVGGQYQETQYF. CDR3 DNA sequence: TGCAGCGTTGGGGGGCAGTACCAAGAGACCCAGTACTTC. Full variable domain (missing parts from reference TRBV29-1 and TRBJ2-5): SAVISQKPSRDICQRGTSLTIQCQVDSQVTMMFWYRQQPGQSLTLIATANQGSEATYESGFVIDKFPISRPNLTFSTLTVSNMSPEDSSIYLCSVGGQYQETQYFGPGTRLLVL.

The chain links TRBV29-1 to TRBJ2-3; D might be TRBD1 (6 bases). The CDR3 contains 15 residues. The V gene's germline CDR1 is SQVTM and CDR2 ANQGSEA. The V end was cut by 3 bases, the J end by 1 base, with 14 bases between. As DNA, the CDR3 is TGCAGCGTTGAGGGACACGGTCTCGGCACAGATACGCAGTATTTT. It translates to CSVEGHGLGTDTQYF.

V usage is TRBV15 and J usage is TRBJ1-2; tentative D call: TRBD1 (5 bases). Germline CDR1 reads LNHNV; CDR2 reads YYDKDF (reference sequence). The CDR3 is 14 amino acids. Trimming took 0 bases from V and 3 from J, leaving 8 bases between them. Here the CDR3 reads CATSRDGQDYGYTF. The CDR3 DNA reads as TGTGCCACCAGCAGAGATGGACAAGACTATGGCTACACCTTC.

This clonotype was detected only once. The chain employs TRBV30 and TRBJ2-1; TRBD2 is a possible D gene (7 bases). Germline CDR1 is GTSNPN and CDR2 is SVGIG (reference sequence). There are 14 residues in the CDR3. The CDR3 DNA is TGTGCTTGGGGGGGGGGTCTTCAGCAGGGGAAGCAGTTCTTC. It yields the protein CAWGGGLQQGKQFF.

This clonotype was seen a handful of times. The CDR3 loop is CASQAGGARETQYF. In DNA, the CDR3 is TGTGCCAGCCAGGCGGGGGGGGCTCGGGAGACCCAGTACTTC. V and J are TRBV28 and TRBJ2-5; TRBD2 matches at 9 bases. This CDR3 region has 14 residues. The ends lost 8 bases at V and 5 bases at J; junction bases unmatched: 9. The germline gives CDR1 MDHEN, CDR2 SYDVKM.

This clonotype has just a few counts. V and J are TRBV27 and TRBJ1-5; unclear D gene. This CDR3 region has 13 residues. The germline V gene encodes CDR1 MNHEY and CDR2 SMNVEV (reference sequence). V was pared by 4 bases and J by 0 bases, with 4 bases between. The DNA of the CDR3 is TGTGCCAGCAGTTCATATAGCAATCAGCCCCAGCATTTT. Translation: CASSSYSNQPQHF.

This clonotype appeared once. At one end, the junction sequence differs from germline, possibly due to a read error. V and J are TRBV7-2 and TRBJ2-7, with a tentative D call TRBD1 (6 bases). Germline V CDR1 and CDR2: SGHTA, FQGNSA. This CDR3 is built from 13 residues. The CDR3 DNA is TGTGTCAGCAAACAGGGTCCATCCTACGAGCAGTACTTC. Its protein product is CVSKQGPSYEQYF.

V usage is TRBV2 and J usage is TRBJ2-3; D uncertain. V lost 8 bases to trimming and J lost 12 bases, with 21 bases between them. Germline CDR1 SNHLY, CDR2 FYNNEI. The CDR3 is 13 residues long. The CDR3 loop is CASLVVGAQVQYF. CDR3 bases: TGTGCCAGCCTAGTTGTCGGAGCTCAAGTTCAGTATTTT.